The 20 T cell receptor beta chains given below trace back to one sample, sequenced in a study of regulatory T cells in long-lasting Graves disease. Through Arm-PCR of CDR3 regions and iRepertoire HTBI primers, TCR beta libraries were built. MiXCR, run by TCRdb on the multiplex PCR reads, gives a single entry per CDR3 protein. The table shows hundreds of thousands of distinct CDR3 sequences, with roughly 23% occurring only once. Time point described: persistent/refractory GD, antithyroid drugs over 5 years with positive TRAb. From RNA extracted from PBMCs, the TCR library was made. Material: peripheral blood mononuclear cells (PBMCs), obtained when the disease was refractory, from a patient treated with antithyroid drugs. The source of these receptors is a female donor with Graves disease.

Comments on this clonotype: The germline gene is not matched at one end of the junction; a read error may be the cause. The rearrangement joins TRBV6-1 to TRBJ2-2, with D possibly TRBD2 on 5 matching bases. Germline assignment: CDR1 MNHNS and CDR2 SASEGT. This CDR3 has 14 residues. CDR3 protein: CASSRTGWVGELSF. CDR3 nucleotides: TGTGCCAGCAGTAGGACGGGTTGGGTCGGGGAGCTGTCTTTT.

With regard to this clonotype: Its ends do not fully match the called genes, so a read error is possible. The chain couples TRBV28 to TRBJ2-4; D not certain. Germline V gene data show CDR1 as MDHEN and CDR2 as SYDVKM. The CDR3 extends over 18 amino acids. The CDR3 region has the DNA TGTGCCAGCAGTTCCAAATACTTGAATCCAGAGCCAAAAAATATTCAGTACTTC. Encoded protein: CASSSKYLNPEPKNIQYF.

This clonotype has a handful of counts. V is TRBV30 and J is TRBJ1-2, with D possibly being TRBD1 (6 bases). V shed 2 bases and J shed 6 bases, with 13 bases lying between them. The CDR3 length is 13 residues. Germline CDR1 GTSNPN, CDR2 SVGIG (reference sequence). CDR3 amino acids: CAWSSTGFDGYTF. CDR3 nucleotides: TGTGCCTGGAGTTCTACAGGGTTTGATGGCTACACCTTC. Full variable domain (outside the CDR3, taken from reference TRBV30 and TRBJ1-2): SQTIHQWPATLVQPVGSPLSLECTVEGTSNPNLYWYRQAAGRGLQLLFYSVGIGQISSEVPQNLSASRPQDRQFILSSKKLLLSDSGFYLCAWSSTGFDGYTFGSGTRLTVV.

This clonotype has at least ten counts. The chain uses TRBV30 and TRBJ1-2; D gene uncertain. Germline V lookup: CDR1 GTSNPN, CDR2 SVGIG (reference sequence). The V and J ends lost 3 bases and 6 bases respectively, with 8 bases between them. The CDR3 loop spans 11 amino acids. The CDR3 here is CAWSPNDGYTF. The CDR3 DNA sequence: TGTGCCTGGAGCCCCAATGATGGCTACACCTTC.

This clonotype occurred many times. V usage is TRBV2 and J usage is TRBJ1-2; D uncertain. Germline lookup yields CDR1 SNHLY and CDR2 FYNNEI. V was shortened by 7 bases and J by 3 bases, with 9 bases between the two germline ends. This CDR3 comprises 12 residues. In nucleotides, the CDR3 is TGTGCCAGCAAAGCCGGCTACTATGGCTACACCTTC. Its protein is CASKAGYYGYTF. Filled out from reference TRBV2 and TRBJ1-2, the complete variable domain reads EPEVTQTPSHQVTQMGQEVILRCVPISNHLYFYWYRQILGQKVEFLVSFYNNEISEKSEIFDDQFSVERPDGSNFTLKIRSTKLEDSAMYFCASKAGYYGYTFGSGTRLTVV.

CDR3 coding DNA: TGTGCCAGCAGCCAGAAAAGCGGGAGCACAGATACGCAGTATTTT. Its translation: CASSQKSGSTDTQYF. The chain employs TRBV3-1 and TRBJ2-3; weak D call: TRBD2 (6 bases). This CDR3 comprises 15 residues. The germline V gene has CDR1 LGHDT and CDR2 YNNKEL (reference sequence). Trimming removed 3 bases at V and 0 bases at J, with 10 bases between.

Details on this clonotype: A much more abundant neighbour one base away suggests this may be a read error. The chain has TRBV18 and TRBJ1-4; perhaps TRBD1 as D (6 bases). From germline, CDR1 is KGHSH and CDR2 LQKENI. V was shortened by 6 bases and J by 6 bases, with 17 bases between the two germline ends. The length of the CDR3 is 15 residues. The CDR3 sequence: CASSPSQGLDEKLFF. Here the CDR3 DNA reads TGTGCCAGCTCTCCTTCACAGGGCCTGGATGAAAAACTGTTTTTT.

Note on this clonotype: It is likely a read error, because the conserved phenylalanine at the end of the CDR3 is missing. The DNA is omitted, as the CDR3 cannot be located on it reliably, and the CDR3 follows TCRdb's listing. The gene calls are TRBV27 and TRBJ1-3; TRBD1 was called by the table and not checked on the DNA. From its first to its last residue, the CDR3 has 11 amino acids. Germline-derived CDR1 and CDR2 are MNHEY and SMNVEV (reference sequence). CDR3 region: CASSRLGQSNL.

About this clonotype itself: One base away lies a much larger clone, so this may be a sequencing read error. The V and J genes are TRBV7-9 and TRBJ1-4; D gene unclear. The CDR3 covers 15 residues. Germline CDR1 SEHNR, CDR2 FQNEAQ (reference sequence). V was pared by 5 bases and J by 5 bases, with 15 bases between. The CDR3 DNA is TGTGCCAGCAGCATCCGGACGGGGAAGAATGAAAAACTGTTTTTT. It translates to CASSIRTGKNEKLFF.

This chain uses TRBV28 with TRBJ1-1; 8 positions agree with TRBD1. The V segment lost 10 bases and the J segment 1 base; nucleotides outside the gene matches: 17. The germline V gene has CDR1 MDHEN and CDR2 SYDVKM. This CDR3 is built from 17 residues. DNA of the CDR3: TGTGCCAACAGGGGGGAAGGTTTACCTGGCGGGAACACTGAAGCTTTCTTT. Translation gives CANRGEGLPGGNTEAFF. Combining the CDR3 with reference TRBV28 and TRBJ1-1 gives the whole variable domain DVKVTQSSRYLVKRTGEKVFLECVQDMDHENMFWYRQDPGLGLRLIYFSYDVKMKEKGDIPEGYSVSREKKERFSLILESASTNQTSMYLCANRGEGLPGGNTEAFFGQGTRLTVV.

This clonotype was observed a handful of times. This chain links TRBV7-8 with TRBJ2-6; TRBD2 aligns across 8 bases. The CDR3 is 18 amino acids. Trimming took 5 bases from V and 1 from J; bases not matched to a gene: 10. CDR1 is SGHVS, CDR2 FQNEAQ, per germline. CDR3 bases: TGTGCCAGCAGCGCCCCGGGACTAGATCTATCTGGGGCCAACGTCCTGACTTTC. Amino acids: CASSAPGLDLSGANVLTF.

This clonotype was detected ten times or more. The chain links TRBV25-1 to TRBJ2-2; 8 positions agree with TRBD1. The junction had 12 bases not matched to a gene; V was cut back by 8 bases and J by 7 bases. Germline-derived CDR1 and CDR2 are MGHDK and SYGVNS. The length of the CDR3 is 15 residues. The CDR3 is CASQTSGQGVGELFF. In DNA, the CDR3 is TGTGCCAGCCAAACGTCAGGACAGGGCGTCGGGGAGCTGTTTTTT.

V is TRBV3-1 and J is TRBJ2-5; 12 nucleotides match TRBD2. CDR1 LGHDT and CDR2 YNNKEL come from the germline V gene (reference sequence). CDR3 length equals 15 residues. Trimming took 1 base from V and 5 from J; bases not matched to a gene: 2. The CDR3 here is CASSQGTSGMETQYF. In DNA, the CDR3 is TGTGCCAGCAGCCAAGGGACTAGCGGGATGGAGACCCAGTACTTC.

Note on this clonotype: A far larger clone is a single base away, which makes a read error likely. The chain combines TRBV12-3 or TRBV12-4 with TRBJ2-5; D unresolved. The length of the CDR3 is 12 residues. The CDR3 here is CAGSQDRETQYF. The DNA of the CDR3 is TGTGCCGGCAGCCAAGATCGGGAGACCCAGTACTTC.

This clonotype was seen only a few times. This sequence joins TRBV3-1 and TRBJ1-2; TRBD1 aligns across 9 bases. From germline, CDR1 is LGHDT and CDR2 YNNKEL (reference sequence). The CDR3 is made up of 15 amino acids. V lost 0 bases to trimming and J lost 8 bases; unmatched junction nucleotides: 7. CDR3 nucleotide sequence: TGTGCCAGCAGCCAAGACGACAGGGGGTCTTGGGGCTACACCTTC. The encoded protein is CASSQDDRGSWGYTF.

There are many counts of this clonotype. J is TRBJ2-7 and V is TRBV5-5; TRBD1 aligns across 12 bases. After removal of 1 base from V and 0 bases from J, the junction contained 2 bases not matched to a gene. CDR3 size: 16 residues. Per the germline V gene, CDR1 is SGHKS and CDR2 is YYEKEE (reference sequence). CDR3 in DNA: TGTGCCAGCAGCTTGTCGGGACAGGGGGCCTCCTACGAGCAGTACTTC. It translates to CASSLSGQGASYEQYF.

J is TRBJ2-5 and V is TRBV15; 9 positions match TRBD1. The J segment lost 5 bases and the V segment lost 3 bases, leaving 4 bases of the junction unmatched. This CDR3 contains 14 residues. In germline, CDR1 is LNHNV, CDR2 YYDKDF (reference sequence). CDR3 coding DNA: TGTGCCACCAGCAGGGACAGGGGTTTCGAGACCCAGTACTTC. Protein: CATSRDRGFETQYF.

This clonotype has more than one count but fewer than ten. This chain joins TRBV5-8 and TRBJ2-5; 10 nucleotides align to TRBD1. The germline CDR1 and CDR2 sequences are SGHTS and YDEGEE. V shed 3 bases, J shed 4 bases, and the junction held 9 bases outside the gene matches. The CDR3 covers 16 residues. CDR3 amino acids: CASSSGPGQGTETQYF. The CDR3 coding sequence is TGTGCCAGCAGCTCGGGACCGGGACAGGGGACAGAGACCCAGTACTTC.

This sequence joins TRBV11-1 and TRBJ2-2; 9 positions match TRBD2. Trimming cost V 5 bases and J 9 bases; bases outside gene matches: 13. Per germline, CDR1 SGHAT and CDR2 FQDESV (reference sequence). The CDR3 contains 16 residues. The CDR3 is CASSVPVAGEARELFF. DNA for the CDR3: TGTGCCAGCAGCGTCCCGGTAGCGGGAGAGGCAAGGGAGCTGTTTTTT.

This clonotype was counted ten times or more. CDR3 in amino acids: CASTFEDRGWYGYTF. For the CDR3, the DNA is TGTGCCAGCACCTTCGAGGACAGGGGGTGGTATGGCTACACCTTC. The chain is built from TRBV28 and TRBJ1-2; 10 bases map to TRBD1. The CDR3 is 15 amino acids. CDR1 and CDR2 (germline): MDHEN, SYDVKM. V lost 7 bases to trimming and J lost 5 bases; unmatched junction nucleotides: 10.